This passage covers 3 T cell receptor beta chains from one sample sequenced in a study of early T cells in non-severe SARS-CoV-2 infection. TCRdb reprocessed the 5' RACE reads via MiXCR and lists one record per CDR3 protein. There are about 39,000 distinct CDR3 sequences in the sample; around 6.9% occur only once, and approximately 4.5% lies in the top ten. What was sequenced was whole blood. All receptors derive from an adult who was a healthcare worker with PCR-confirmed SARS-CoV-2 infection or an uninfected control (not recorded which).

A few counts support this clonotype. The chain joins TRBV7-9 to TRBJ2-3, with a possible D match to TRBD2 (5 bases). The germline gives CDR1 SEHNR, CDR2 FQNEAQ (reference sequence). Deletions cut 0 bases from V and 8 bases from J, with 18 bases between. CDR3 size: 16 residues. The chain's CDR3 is CASSLALDLTRGTQYF. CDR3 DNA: TGTGCCAGCAGCTTAGCCCTAGACTTGACCCGGGGTACGCAGTATTTT.

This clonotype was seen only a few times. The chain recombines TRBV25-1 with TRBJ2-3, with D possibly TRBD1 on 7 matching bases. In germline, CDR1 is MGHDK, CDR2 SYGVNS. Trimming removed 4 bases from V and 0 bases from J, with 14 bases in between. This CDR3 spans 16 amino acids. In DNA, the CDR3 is TGTGCCAGCAGTGGGGTGACAGGGACTAGCACAGATACGCAGTATTTT. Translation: CASSGVTGTSTDTQYF.

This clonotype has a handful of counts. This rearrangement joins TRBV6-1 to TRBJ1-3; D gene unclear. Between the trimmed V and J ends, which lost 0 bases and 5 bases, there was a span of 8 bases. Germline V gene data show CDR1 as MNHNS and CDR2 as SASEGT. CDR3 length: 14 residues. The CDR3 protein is CASSEAYRRNTIYF. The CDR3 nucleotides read TGTGCCAGCAGTGAAGCCTATCGGAGAAACACCATATATTTT.